This T cell receptor beta chain comes out of a study of glioma-infiltrating T cells. Across the study: WHO grade II oligodendrogliomas or astrocytomas, plus non-recurrent WHO grade IV glioblastomas, were sampled.

Amplification of TCR alpha and beta CDR3 regions from RNA used iRepertoire nested multiplex PCR. One-step reverse transcription and amplification started from about 100-400 ng of tissue mRNA or PBMC total RNA. TCRdb redid the calling of the multiplex PCR reads with MiXCR, one entry per CDR3 protein. This table has about 410,000 distinct CDR3 sequences, 41% appearing once. The table lists this clonotype with many counts. Its antigen is not identified. General study points: A blood CDR3 motif signature was depleted in highly divergent patients. CDR3 overlap between tissue and blood was very small.

V lost 3 bases and J lost 3; bases outside the gene matches: 13. Per germline, CDR1 MDHEN and CDR2 SYDVKM. This CDR3 region has 18 residues. The TCR was taken from a human donor with low-grade glioma or glioblastoma, undergoing nonglioma brain surgery, or in good health (not recorded which). This chain links TRBV28 with TRBJ1-5; 8 bases are a match to TRBD1. Sequencing input: glioma tissue, nonneoplastic brain tissue, or PBMCs (not recorded which). As DNA, the CDR3 is TGTGCCAGCAGTTTGTCACCGGGACAGGCGTTCTACAATCAGCCCCAGCATTTT. Translating gives CASSLSPGQAFYNQPQHF.